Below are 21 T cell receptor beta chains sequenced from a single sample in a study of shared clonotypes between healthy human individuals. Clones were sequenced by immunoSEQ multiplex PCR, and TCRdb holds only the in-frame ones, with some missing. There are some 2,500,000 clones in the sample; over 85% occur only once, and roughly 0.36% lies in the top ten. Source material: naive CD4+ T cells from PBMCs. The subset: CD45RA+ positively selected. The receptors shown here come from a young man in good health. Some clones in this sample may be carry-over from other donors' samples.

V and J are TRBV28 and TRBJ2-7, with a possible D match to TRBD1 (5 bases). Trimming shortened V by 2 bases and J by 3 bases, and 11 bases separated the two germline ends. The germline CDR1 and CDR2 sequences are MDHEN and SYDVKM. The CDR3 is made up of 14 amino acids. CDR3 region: CASSLDSGFYEQYF. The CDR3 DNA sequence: TGTGCCAGCAGTTTAGACAGTGGATTCTACGAGCAGTACTTC.

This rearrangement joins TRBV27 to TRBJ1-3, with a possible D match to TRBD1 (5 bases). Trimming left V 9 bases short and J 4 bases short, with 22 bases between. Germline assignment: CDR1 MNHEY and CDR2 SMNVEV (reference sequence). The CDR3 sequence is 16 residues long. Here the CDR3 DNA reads TGTGCCAGGCAAATTAAAGCCGGGGGTCAGGGAAACACCATATATTTT. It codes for CARQIKAGGQGNTIYF.

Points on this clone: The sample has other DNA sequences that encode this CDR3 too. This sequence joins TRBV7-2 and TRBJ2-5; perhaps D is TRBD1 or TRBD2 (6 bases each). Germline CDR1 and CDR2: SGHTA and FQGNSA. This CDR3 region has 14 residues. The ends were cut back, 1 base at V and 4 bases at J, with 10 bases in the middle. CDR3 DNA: TGTGCCAGCAGCTTAGGGGGGGCCGGAGAGACCCAGTACTTC. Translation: CASSLGGAGETQYF.

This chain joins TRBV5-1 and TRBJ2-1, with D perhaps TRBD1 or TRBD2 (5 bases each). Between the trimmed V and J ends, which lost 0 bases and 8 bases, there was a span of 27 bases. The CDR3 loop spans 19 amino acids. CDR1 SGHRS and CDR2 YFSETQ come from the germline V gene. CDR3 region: CASSLVYSPRHPLGDEQFF. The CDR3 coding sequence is TGCGCCAGCAGCTTGGTATATTCCCCCCGACACCCCCTGGGGGATGAGCAGTTCTTC. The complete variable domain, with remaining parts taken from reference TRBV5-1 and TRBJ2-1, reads KAGVTQTPRYLIKTRGQQVTLSCSPISGHRSVSWYQQTPGQGLQFLFEYFSETQRNKGNFPGRFSGRQFSNSRSEMNVSTLELGDSALYLCASSLVYSPRHPLGDEQFFGPGTRLTVL.

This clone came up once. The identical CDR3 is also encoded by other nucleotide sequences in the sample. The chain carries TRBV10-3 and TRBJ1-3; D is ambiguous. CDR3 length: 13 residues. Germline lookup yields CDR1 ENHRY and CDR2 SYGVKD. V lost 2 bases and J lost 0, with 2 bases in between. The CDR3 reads CAISETSGNTIYF. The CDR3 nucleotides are TGTGCCATCAGTGAGACCTCTGGAAACACCATATATTTT.

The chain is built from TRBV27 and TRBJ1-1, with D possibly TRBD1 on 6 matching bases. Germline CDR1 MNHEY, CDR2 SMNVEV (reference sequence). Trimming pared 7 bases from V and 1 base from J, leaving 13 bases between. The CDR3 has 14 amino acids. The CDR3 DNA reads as TGTGCCAGCACCCGTGGGGGCAGGAACACTGAAGCTTTCTTT. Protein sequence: CASTRGGRNTEAFF.

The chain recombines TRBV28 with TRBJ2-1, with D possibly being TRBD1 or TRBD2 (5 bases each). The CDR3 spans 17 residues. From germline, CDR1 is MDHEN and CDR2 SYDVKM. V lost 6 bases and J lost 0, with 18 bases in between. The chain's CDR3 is CASSHRRGTSSYNEQFF. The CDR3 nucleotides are TGTGCCAGCAGCCACCGTCGGGGCACTAGCTCCTACAATGAGCAGTTCTTC.

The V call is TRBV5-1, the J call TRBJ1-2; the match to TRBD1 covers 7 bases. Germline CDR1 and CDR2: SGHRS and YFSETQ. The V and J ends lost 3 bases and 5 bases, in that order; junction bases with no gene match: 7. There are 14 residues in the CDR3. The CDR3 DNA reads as TGCGCCAGCAGCTATGACCGGGACAGATATGGCTACACCTTC. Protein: CASSYDRDRYGYTF.

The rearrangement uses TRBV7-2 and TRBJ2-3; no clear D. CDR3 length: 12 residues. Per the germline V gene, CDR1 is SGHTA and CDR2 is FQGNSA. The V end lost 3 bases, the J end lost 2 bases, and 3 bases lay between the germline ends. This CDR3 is CASSFLTDTQYF. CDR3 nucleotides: TGTGCCAGCAGCTTCCTCACAGATACGCAGTATTTT.

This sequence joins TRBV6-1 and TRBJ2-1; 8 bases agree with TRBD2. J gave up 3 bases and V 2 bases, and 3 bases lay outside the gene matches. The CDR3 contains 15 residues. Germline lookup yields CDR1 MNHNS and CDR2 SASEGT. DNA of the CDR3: TGTGCCAGCAGTGAAATGGGGACTAGCTACAATGAGCAGTTCTTC. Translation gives CASSEMGTSYNEQFF.

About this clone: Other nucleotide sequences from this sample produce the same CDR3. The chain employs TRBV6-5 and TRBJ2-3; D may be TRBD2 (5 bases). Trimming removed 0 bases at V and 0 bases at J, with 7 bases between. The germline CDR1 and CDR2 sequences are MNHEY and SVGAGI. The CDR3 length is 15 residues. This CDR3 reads CASSYSWTSTDTQYF. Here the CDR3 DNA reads TGTGCCAGCAGTTACTCTTGGACTAGCACAGATACGCAGTATTTT.

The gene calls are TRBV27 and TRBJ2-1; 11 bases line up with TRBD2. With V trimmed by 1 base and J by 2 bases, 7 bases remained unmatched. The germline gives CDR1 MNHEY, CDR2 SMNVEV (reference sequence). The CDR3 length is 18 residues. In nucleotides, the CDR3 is TGTGCCAGCAGTTTATACGAGGGGACTAGCGGAGCCTACAATGAGCAGTTCTTC. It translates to CASSLYEGTSGAYNEQFF.

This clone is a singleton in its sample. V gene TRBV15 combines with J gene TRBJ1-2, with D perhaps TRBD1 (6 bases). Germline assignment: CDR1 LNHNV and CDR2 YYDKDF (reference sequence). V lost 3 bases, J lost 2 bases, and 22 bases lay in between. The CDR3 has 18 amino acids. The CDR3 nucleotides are TGTGCCACCAGCAGGGGGGGGCGGACCGAATACTTAAACTATGGCTACACCTTC. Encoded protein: CATSRGGRTEYLNYGYTF.

The CDR3 region has the DNA TGTGCCAGCAGGGAGGTGGCAGAGACCTACGAGCAGTACTTC. It is translated as CASREVAETYEQYF. The chain uses TRBV6-1 and TRBJ2-7; possible D gene TRBD2, 5 bases. From germline, CDR1 is MNHNS and CDR2 SASEGT. This CDR3 region has 14 residues. Between the trimmed V and J ends, which lost 6 bases and 2 bases, there was a span of 14 bases.

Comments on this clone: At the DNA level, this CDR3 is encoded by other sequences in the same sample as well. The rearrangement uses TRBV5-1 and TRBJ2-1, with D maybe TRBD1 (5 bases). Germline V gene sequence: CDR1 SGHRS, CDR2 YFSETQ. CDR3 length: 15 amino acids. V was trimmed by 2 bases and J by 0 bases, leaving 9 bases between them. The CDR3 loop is CASSFTDSSYNEQFF. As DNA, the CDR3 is TGCGCCAGCAGCTTTACCGACAGCTCCTACAATGAGCAGTTCTTC.

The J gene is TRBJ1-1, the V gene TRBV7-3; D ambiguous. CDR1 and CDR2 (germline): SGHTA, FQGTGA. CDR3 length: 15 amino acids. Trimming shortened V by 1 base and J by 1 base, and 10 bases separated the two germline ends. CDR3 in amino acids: CASSLSLTPNTEAFF. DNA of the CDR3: TGTGCCAGCAGCTTAAGCCTGACCCCGAACACTGAAGCTTTCTTT.

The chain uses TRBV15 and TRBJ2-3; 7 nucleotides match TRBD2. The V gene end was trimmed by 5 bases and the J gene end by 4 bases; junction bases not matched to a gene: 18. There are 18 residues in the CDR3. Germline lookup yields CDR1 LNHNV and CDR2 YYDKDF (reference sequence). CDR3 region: CATSALAGAAWYSDTQYF. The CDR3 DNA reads TGTGCCACCAGCGCTTTGGCGGGAGCAGCTTGGTATTCAGATACGCAGTATTTT.

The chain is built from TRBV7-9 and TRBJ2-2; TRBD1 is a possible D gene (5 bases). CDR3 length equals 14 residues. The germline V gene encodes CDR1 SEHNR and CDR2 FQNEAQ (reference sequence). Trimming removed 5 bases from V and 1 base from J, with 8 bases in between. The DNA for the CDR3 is TGTGCCAGCAGCAAAGACAGGAACACCGGGGAGCTGTTTTTT. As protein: CASSKDRNTGELFF. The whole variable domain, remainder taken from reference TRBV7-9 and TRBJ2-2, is DTGVSQNPRHKITKRGQNVTFRCDPISEHNRLYWYRQTLGQGPEFLTYFQNEAQLEKSRLLSDRFSAERPKGSFSTLEIQRTEQGDSAMYLCASSKDRNTGELFFGEGSRLTVL.

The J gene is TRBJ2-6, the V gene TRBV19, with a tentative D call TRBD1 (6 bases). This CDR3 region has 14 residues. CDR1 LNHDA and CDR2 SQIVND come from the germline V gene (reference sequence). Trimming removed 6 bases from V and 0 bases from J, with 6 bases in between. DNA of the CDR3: TGTGCCAGTAGGGACAGCTCTGGGGCCAACGTCCTGACTTTC. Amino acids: CASRDSSGANVLTF. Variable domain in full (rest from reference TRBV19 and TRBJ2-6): DGGITQSPKYLFRKEGQNVTLSCEQNLNHDAMYWYRQDPGQGLRLIYYSQIVNDFQKGDIAEGYSVSREKKESFPLTVTSAQKNPTAFYLCASRDSSGANVLTFGAGSRLTVL.

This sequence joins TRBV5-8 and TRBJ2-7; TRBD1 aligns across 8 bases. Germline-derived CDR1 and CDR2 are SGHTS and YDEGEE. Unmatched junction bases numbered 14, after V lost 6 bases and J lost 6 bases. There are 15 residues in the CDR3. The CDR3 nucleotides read TGTGCCAGCAACGAACAGGGGGGCGCCCGTCTCGAGCAGTACTTC. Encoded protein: CASNEQGGARLEQYF.

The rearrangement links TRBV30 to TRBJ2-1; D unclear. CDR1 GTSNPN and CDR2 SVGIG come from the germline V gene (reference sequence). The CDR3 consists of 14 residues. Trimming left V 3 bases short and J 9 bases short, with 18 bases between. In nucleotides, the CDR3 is TGTGCCTGGAGCGTCCCCGGGCCCGTCCTTGAGCAGTTCTTC. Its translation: CAWSVPGPVLEQFF. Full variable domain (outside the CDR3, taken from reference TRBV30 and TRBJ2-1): SQTIHQWPATLVQPVGSPLSLECTVEGTSNPNLYWYRQAAGRGLQLLFYSVGIGQISSEVPQNLSASRPQDRQFILSSKKLLLSDSGFYLCAWSVPGPVLEQFFGPGTRLTVL.